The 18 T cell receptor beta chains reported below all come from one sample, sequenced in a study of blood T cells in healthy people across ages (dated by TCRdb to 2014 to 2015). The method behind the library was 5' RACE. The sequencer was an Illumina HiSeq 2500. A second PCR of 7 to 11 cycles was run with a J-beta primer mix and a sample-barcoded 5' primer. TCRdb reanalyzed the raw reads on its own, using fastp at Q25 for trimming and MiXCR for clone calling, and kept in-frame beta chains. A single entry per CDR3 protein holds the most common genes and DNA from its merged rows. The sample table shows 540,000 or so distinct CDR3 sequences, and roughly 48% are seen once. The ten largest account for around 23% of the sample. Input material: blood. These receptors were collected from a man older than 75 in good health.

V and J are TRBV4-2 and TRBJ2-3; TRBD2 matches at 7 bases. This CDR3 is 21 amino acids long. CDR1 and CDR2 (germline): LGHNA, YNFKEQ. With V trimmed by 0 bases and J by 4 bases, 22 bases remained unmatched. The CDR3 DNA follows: TGTGCCAGCAGCCAAGATGGTGGGGGGAACCTAGCGGCCGCGAGGGCAGATACGCAGTATTTT. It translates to CASSQDGGGNLAAARADTQYF.

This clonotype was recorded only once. The chain's CDR3 is CSASAAGQDYGYTF. The CDR3 DNA sequence: TGCAGTGCTAGCGCGGCAGGGCAAGACTATGGCTACACCTTC. This sequence joins TRBV20-1 and TRBJ1-2; TRBD1 might be the D (5 bases). This CDR3 has 14 amino acids. The V gene's germline CDR1 is DFQATT and CDR2 SNEGSKA (reference sequence). The V end lost 3 bases, the J end lost 3 bases, and 14 bases lay between the germline ends.

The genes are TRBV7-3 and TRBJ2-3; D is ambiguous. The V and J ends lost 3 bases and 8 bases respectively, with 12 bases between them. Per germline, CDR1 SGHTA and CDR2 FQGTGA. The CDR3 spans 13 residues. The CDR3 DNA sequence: TGTGCCAGCAGCTTCGACGCGGAGCGTACGCAGTATTTT. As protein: CASSFDAERTQYF.

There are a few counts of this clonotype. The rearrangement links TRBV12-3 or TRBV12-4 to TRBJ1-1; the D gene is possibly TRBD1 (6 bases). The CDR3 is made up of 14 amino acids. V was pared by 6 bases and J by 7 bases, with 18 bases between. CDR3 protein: CASSRQATLNEAFF. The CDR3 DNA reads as TGTGCCAGCAGCAGACAGGCAACTCTAAATGAAGCTTTCTTT.

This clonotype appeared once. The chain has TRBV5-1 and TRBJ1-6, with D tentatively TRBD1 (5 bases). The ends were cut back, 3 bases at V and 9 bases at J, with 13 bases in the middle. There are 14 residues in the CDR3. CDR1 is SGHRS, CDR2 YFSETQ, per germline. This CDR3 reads CASSSTALRSPLHF. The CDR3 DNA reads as TGCGCCAGCAGCTCGACAGCGTTGCGTTCACCCCTCCACTTT.

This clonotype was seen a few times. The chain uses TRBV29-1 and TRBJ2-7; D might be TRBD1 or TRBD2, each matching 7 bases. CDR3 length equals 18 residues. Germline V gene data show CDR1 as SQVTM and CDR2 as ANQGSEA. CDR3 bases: TGCAGTATAAGGACCAGGGGGTTGTCTAGCGGTCCCTCCTACGAGCAGTACTTC. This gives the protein CSIRTRGLSSGPSYEQYF.

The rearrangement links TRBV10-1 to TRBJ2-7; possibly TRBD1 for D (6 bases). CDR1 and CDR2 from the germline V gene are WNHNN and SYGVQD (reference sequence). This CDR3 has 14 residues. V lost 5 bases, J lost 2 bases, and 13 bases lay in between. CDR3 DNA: TGCGCCAGCAGTAACCGGGCAGGGGCCTACGAGCAGTACTTC. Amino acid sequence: CASSNRAGAYEQYF.

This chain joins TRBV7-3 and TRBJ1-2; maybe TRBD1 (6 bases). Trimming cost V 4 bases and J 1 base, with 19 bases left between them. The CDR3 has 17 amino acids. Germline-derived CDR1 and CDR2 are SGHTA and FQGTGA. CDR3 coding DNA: TGTGCCAGCAGCTCTAGGGGGGGCGAAGACGTTAACTATGGCTACACCTTC. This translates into CASSSRGGEDVNYGYTF.

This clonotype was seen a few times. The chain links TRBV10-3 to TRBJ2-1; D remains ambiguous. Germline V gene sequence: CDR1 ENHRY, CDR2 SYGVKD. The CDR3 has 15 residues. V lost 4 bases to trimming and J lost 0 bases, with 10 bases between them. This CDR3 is CAISAGPSSYNEQFF. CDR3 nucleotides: TGTGCCATCAGTGCTGGACCCAGCTCCTACAATGAGCAGTTCTTC.

This chain's CDR3 is CASSPRDGGNTEAFF. The CDR3, as DNA: TGTGCCAGCAGCCCACGCGACGGGGGCAACACTGAAGCTTTCTTT. The rearrangement uses TRBV6-6 and TRBJ1-1; a weak D match, TRBD1 (6 bases). CDR3 length equals 15 residues. The germline gives CDR1 MNHNY, CDR2 SVGAGI (reference sequence). Trimming removed 6 bases at V and 2 bases at J, with 16 bases between.

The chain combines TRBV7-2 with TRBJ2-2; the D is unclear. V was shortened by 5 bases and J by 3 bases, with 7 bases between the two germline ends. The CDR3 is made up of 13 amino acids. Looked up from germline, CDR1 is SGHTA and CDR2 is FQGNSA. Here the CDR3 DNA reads TGTGCCAGCAGCCCACAAGACACCGGGGAGCTGTTTTTT. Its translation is CASSPQDTGELFF.

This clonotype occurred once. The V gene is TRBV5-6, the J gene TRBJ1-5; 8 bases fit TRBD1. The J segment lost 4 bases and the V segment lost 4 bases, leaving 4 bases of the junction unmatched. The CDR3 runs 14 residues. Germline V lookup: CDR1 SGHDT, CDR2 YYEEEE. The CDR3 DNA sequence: TGTGCCAGCAGCCGGGGACAGGCGAATCAGCCCCAGCATTTT. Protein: CASSRGQANQPQHF.

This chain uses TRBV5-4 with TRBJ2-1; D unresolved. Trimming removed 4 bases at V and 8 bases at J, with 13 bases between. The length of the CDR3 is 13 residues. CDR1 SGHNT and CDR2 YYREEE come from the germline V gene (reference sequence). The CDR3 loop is CASSDQTLYEQFF. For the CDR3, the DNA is TGTGCCAGCAGCGACCAGACACTTTATGAGCAGTTCTTC.

The CDR3 nucleotides read TGCGCCAGCAGCTTGGGCTCGGAAAGGAAGCAGTTCTTC. Encoded protein: CASSLGSERKQFF. V is TRBV5-1 and J is TRBJ2-1; D is ambiguous. Germline V gene lookup returns CDR1 SGHRS and CDR2 YFSETQ. The CDR3 is 13 residues long. Trimming took 0 bases from V and 11 from J, leaving 12 bases between them.

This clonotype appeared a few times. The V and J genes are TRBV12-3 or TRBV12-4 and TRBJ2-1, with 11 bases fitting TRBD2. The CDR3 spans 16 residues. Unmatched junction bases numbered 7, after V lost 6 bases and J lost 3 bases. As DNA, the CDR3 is TGTGCCAGCAGGGGGAGACTAGCGGGATACTACAATGAGCAGTTCTTC. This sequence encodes CASRGRLAGYYNEQFF.

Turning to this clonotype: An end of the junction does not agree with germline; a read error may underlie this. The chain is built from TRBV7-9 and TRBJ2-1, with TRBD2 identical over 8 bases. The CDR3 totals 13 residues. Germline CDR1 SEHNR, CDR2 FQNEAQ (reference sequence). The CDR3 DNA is TGTGCCGGCAGCCCGGGACTAGAAAATGAGCAGTTCTTC. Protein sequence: CAGSPGLENEQFF.

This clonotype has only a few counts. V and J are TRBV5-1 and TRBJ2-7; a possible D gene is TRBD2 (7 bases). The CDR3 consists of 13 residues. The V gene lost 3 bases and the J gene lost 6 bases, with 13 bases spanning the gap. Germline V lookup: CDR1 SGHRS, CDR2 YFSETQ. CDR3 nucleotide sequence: TGCGCCAGCAGCTGGCCGGCGGGGGCCGAGCAGTACTTC. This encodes CASSWPAGAEQYF.

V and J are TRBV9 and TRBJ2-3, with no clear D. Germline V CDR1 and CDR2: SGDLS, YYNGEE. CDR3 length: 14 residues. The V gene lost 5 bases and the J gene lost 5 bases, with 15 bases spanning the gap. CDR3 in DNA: TGTGCCAGCAGAGGTAAATCCGCGGTAGATACGCAGTATTTT. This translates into CASRGKSAVDTQYF.